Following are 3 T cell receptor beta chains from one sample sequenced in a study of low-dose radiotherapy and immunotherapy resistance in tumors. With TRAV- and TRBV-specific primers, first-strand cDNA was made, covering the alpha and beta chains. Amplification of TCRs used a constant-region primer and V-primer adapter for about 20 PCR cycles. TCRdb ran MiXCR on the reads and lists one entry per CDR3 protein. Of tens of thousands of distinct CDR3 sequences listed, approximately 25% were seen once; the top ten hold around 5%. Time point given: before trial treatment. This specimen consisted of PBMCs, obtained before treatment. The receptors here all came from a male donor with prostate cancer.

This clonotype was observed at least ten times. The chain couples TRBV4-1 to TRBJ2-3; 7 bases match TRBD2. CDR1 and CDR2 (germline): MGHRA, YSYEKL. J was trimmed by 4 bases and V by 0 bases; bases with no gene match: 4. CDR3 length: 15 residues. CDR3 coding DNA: TGCGCCAGCAGCCAAGATCGACTAGCTGCAGATACGCAGTATTTT. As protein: CASSQDRLAADTQYF.

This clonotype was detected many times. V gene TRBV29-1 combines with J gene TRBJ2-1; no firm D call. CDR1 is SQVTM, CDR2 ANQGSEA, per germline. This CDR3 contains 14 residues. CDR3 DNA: TGCACTTCTGTAGGTCAGAGCTCCTACAATGAGCAGTTCTTC. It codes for CTSVGQSSYNEQFF.

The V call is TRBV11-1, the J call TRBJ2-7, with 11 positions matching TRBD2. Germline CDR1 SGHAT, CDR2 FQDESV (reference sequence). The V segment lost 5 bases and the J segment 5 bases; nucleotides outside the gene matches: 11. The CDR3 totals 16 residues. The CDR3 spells CASSPWTTSGGDEQYF. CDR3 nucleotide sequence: TGTGCCAGCAGCCCGTGGACTACTAGCGGGGGAGACGAGCAGTACTTC.